This T cell receptor (beta chain) was documented in a study of blood T cell repertoires in COVID-19. Study-level information: Acute and convalescent COVID-19 specimens originated in the United States, Italy and Spain. T cells, B-cell-depleted T cells, or PBMCs supplied cDNA or gDNA.

In the original workflow: Reference gene primer amplification gave nucleated cell count estimates. The table came from immunoSEQ multiplex PCR; TCRdb's copy has only in-frame clones and leaves some out. V and J calls and clone size follow that table, whereas D and trimming were derived from the DNA. The profile shows some 200,000 clones, 75% to 90% of them singletons. The V gene end was trimmed by 5 bases and the J gene end by 2 bases; junction bases not matched to a gene: 8. The CDR3 contains 15 residues. Per the germline V gene, CDR1 is SGDLS and CDR2 is YYNGEE. The J gene is TRBJ2-7, the V gene TRBV9; TRBD2 matches 9 bases. The specimen sequenced was peripheral blood. This receptor was taken from a middle-aged woman with acute or convalescent COVID-19. The CDR3 nucleotides read TGTGCCAGCAGTCCCCGGACTAGCGCAACCTACGAGCAGTACTTC. Translated, it gives CASSPRTSATYEQYF.